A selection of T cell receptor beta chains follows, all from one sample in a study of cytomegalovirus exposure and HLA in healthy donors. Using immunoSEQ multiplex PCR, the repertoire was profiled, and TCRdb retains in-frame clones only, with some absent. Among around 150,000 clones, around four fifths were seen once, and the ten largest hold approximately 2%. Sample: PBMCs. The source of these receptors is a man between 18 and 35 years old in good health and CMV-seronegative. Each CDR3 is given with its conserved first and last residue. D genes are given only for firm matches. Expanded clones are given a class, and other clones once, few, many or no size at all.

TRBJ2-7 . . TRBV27 CASGFETDAYEQYF TGTGCCAGCGGTTTCGAGACAGATGCCTACGAGCAGTACTTC
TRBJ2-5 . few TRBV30 CAWSRLAETQYF TGTGCCTGGAGTAGGCTAGCGGAGACCCAGTACTTC
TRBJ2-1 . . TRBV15 CATSTRDSSNEQFF TGTGCCACCAGTACGAGGGACTCAAGCAATGAGCAGTTCTTC
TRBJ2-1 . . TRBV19 CASSSQTGLNEQFF TGTGCCAGTAGTTCTCAGACGGGACTGAATGAGCAGTTCTTC
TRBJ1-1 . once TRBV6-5 CASSYPLSEAFF TGTGCCAGCAGTTACCCCCTTTCTGAAGCTTTCTTT
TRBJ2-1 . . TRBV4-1 CASSQVGTPYNEQFF TGCGCCAGCAGCCAAGTGGGGACACCATACAATGAGCAGTTCTTC
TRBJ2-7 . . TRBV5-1 CASSLAGSSYEQYF TGCGCCAGCAGCTTGGCTGGGAGCTCCTACGAGCAGTACTTC
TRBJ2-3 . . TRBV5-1 CASSPNGASEDTQYF TGCGCCAGCAGCCCGAATGGGGCTAGCGAAGATACGCAGTATTTT
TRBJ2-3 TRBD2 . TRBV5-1 CASRPAGGPTDTQYF TGCGCCAGCAGGCCAGCGGGAGGCCCCACTGATACGCAGTATTTT
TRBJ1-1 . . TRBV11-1 CASSTGQNTEAFF TGTGCCAGCAGCACGGGACAGAACACTGAAGCTTTCTTT
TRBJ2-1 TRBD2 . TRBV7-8 CASSRGLAPYNEQFF TGTGCCAGCAGCCGCGGACTAGCGCCATACAATGAGCAGTTCTTC
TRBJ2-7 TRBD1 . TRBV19 CASSTGTGGEQYF TGTGCCAGTAGTACCGGGACAGGGGGCGAGCAGTACTTC
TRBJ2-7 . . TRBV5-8 CASSLLSEQYF TGTGCCAGCAGCTTGCTGTCGGAGCAGTACTTC
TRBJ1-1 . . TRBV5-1 CASSLLRETEAFF TGCGCCAGCAGCTTGTTGCGGGAAACTGAAGCTTTCTTT